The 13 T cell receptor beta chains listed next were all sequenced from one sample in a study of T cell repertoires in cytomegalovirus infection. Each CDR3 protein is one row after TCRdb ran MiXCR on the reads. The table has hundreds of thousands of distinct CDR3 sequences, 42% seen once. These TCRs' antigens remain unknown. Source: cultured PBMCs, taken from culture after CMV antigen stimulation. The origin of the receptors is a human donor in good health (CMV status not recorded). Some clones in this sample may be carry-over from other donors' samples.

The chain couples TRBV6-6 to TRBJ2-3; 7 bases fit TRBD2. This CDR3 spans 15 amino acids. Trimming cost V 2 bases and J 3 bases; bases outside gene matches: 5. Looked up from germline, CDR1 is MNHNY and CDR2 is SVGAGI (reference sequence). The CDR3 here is CASSYRASGTDTQYF. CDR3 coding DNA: TGTGCCAGCAGTTACCGGGCTAGCGGTACAGATACGCAGTATTTT.

Written as DNA, the CDR3 is TGTGCCAGCAGTTTCCCCGGGACACAAGAGACCCAGTACTTC. Protein product: CASSFPGTQETQYF. This chain links TRBV28 with TRBJ2-5; weak D call: TRBD1 (6 bases). The CDR3 is 14 amino acids. The germline V gene has CDR1 MDHEN and CDR2 SYDVKM. Trimming cost V 3 bases and J 2 bases, with 10 bases left between them.

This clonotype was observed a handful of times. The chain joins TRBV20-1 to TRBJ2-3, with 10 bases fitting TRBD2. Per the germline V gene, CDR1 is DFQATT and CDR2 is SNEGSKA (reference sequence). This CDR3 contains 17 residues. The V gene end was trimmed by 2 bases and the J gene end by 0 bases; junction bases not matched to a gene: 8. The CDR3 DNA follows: TGCAGTGCTAGAAAACGGAAAGCGGGAGGGAGCACAGATACGCAGTATTTT. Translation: CSARKRKAGGSTDTQYF.

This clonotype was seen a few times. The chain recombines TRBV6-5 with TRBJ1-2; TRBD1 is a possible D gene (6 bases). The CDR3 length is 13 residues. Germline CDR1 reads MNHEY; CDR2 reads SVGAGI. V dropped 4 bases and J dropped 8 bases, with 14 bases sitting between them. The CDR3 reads CASSSLGGPGYTF. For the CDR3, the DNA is TGTGCCAGCAGTTCACTCGGGGGGCCAGGCTACACCTTC.

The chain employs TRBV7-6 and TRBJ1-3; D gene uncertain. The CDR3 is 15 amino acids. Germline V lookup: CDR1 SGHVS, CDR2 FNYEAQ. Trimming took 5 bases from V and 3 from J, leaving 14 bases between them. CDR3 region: CASSPLGFRGNTIYF. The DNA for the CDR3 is TGTGCCAGCAGCCCACTGGGGTTTCGTGGAAACACCATATATTTT.

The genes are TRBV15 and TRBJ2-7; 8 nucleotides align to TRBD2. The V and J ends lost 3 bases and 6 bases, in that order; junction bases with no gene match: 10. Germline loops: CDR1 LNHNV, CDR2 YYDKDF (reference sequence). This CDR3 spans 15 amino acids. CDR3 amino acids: CATSSPNSGTSEQYF. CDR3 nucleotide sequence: TGTGCCACCAGCAGCCCAAACTCCGGGACTAGCGAGCAGTACTTC.

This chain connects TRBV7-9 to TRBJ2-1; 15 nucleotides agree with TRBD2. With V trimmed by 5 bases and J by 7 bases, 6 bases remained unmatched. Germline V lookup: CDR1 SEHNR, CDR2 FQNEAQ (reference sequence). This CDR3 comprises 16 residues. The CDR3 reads CASSPPGLAGGNEQFF. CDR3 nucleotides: TGTGCCAGCAGCCCACCGGGACTAGCGGGAGGAAATGAGCAGTTCTTC.

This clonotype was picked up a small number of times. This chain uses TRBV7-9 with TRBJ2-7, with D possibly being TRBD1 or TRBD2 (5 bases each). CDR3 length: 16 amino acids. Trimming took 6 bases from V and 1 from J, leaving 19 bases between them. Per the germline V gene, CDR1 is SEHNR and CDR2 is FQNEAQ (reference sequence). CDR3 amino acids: CASSSLRDGLSYEQYF. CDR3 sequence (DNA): TGTGCCAGCAGTTCACTCCGGGACGGATTATCCTACGAGCAGTACTTC.

The DNA for the CDR3 is TGTGCCAGCAGCCAACCGGGACTTTCCTACAATGAGCAGTTCTTC. This translates into CASSQPGLSYNEQFF. This sequence joins TRBV4-2 and TRBJ2-1; weak D call: TRBD2 (6 bases). Germline V lookup: CDR1 LGHNA, CDR2 YNFKEQ. The V and J ends lost 2 bases and 1 base respectively, with 9 bases between them. The CDR3 runs 15 residues.

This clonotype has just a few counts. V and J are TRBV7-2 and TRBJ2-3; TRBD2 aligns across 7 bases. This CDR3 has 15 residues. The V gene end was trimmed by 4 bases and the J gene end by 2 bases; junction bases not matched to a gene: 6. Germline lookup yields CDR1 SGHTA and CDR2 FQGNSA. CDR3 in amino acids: CASSSSSGYTDTQYF. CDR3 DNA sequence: TGTGCCAGCAGCTCCTCTAGCGGCTACACAGATACGCAGTATTTT. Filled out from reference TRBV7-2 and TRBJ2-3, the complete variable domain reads GAGVSQSPSNKVTEKGKDVELRCDPISGHTALYWYRQSLGQGLEFLIYFQGNSAPDKSGLPSDRFSAERTGGSVSTLTIQRTQQEDSAVYLCASSSSSGYTDTQYFGPGTRLTVL.

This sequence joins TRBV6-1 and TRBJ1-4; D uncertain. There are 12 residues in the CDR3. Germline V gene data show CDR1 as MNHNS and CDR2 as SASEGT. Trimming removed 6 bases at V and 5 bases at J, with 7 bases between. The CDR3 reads CASRLGNEKLFF. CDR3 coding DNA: TGTGCCAGCAGGTTGGGGAATGAAAAACTGTTTTTT.

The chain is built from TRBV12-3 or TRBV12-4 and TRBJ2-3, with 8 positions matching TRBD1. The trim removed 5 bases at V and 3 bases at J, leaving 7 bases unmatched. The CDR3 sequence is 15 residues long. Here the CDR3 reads CASSPRTGWTDTQYF. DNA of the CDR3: TGTGCCAGCAGTCCCCGGACAGGGTGGACAGATACGCAGTATTTT.

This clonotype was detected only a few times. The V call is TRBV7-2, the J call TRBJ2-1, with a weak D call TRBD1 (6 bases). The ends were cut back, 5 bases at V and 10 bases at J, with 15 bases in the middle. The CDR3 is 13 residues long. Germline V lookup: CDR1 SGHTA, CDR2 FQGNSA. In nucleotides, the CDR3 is TGTGCCAGCAGCCCAGGACAGTTCGGGGAGCAGTTCTTC. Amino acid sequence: CASSPGQFGEQFF.